This entry lists 25 T cell receptor beta chains sequenced from one sample in a study of T-cell memory formation after mild COVID-19. TCRdb recomputed calls from the 5' RACE reads with MiXCR, one row per CDR3 protein. There are about 470,000 distinct CDR3 sequences in the sample; roughly 23% occur only once, and around 12% lies in the top ten. Sequences were obtained from PBMCs or a T cell subset sorted from them (not recorded which). These receptor sequences come from an adult woman who had mild COVID-19 (a few samples of this study predate the infection). Cell type and time point are not known.

Ten or more counts support this clonotype. The rearrangement uses TRBV7-8 and TRBJ2-1; unclear D gene. CDR3 length equals 12 residues. Germline CDR1 is SGHVS and CDR2 is FQNEAQ. Trimming left V 8 bases short and J 6 bases short, with 11 bases between. Here the CDR3 reads CASRLVGNEQFF. CDR3 coding DNA: TGTGCCAGCCGTTTGGTTGGCAATGAGCAGTTCTTC.

This clonotype was seen a single time. The rearrangement links TRBV6-5 to TRBJ2-5; TRBD2 aligns across 9 bases. The length of the CDR3 is 15 residues. Germline V gene lookup returns CDR1 MNHEY and CDR2 SVGAGI. V was pared by 6 bases and J by 5 bases, with 10 bases of the junction left unmatched. This chain's CDR3 is CASSHGTSRFETQYF. CDR3 nucleotides: TGTGCCAGCAGCCACGGGACTAGCAGATTTGAGACCCAGTACTTC.

The sample holds a few counts of this clonotype. The V gene is TRBV29-1, the J gene TRBJ2-2, with D perhaps TRBD1 (5 bases). This CDR3 has 14 residues. V lost 7 bases, J lost 1 base, and 13 bases lay in between. Germline CDR1 is SQVTM and CDR2 is ANQGSEA. CDR3 in amino acids: CSAQQGRNTGELFF. In nucleotides, the CDR3 is TGCAGCGCCCAGCAGGGAAGGAACACCGGGGAGCTGTTTTTT.

The chain carries TRBV20-1 and TRBJ1-3, with TRBD1 identical over 9 bases. There are 17 residues in the CDR3. Germline values: CDR1 DFQATT, CDR2 SNEGSKA (reference sequence). V dropped 6 bases and J dropped 3; count of bases not matched to a gene: 15. CDR3 sequence: CSAATQGQGGFGNTIYF. CDR3 bases: TGCAGTGCCGCCACCCAGGGACAGGGAGGATTTGGAAACACCATATATTTT.

The chain joins TRBV12-3 or TRBV12-4 to TRBJ1-1, with a possible D match to TRBD1 (6 bases). Trimming removed 8 bases from V and 0 bases from J, with 7 bases in between. The CDR3 runs 12 residues. CDR3 DNA sequence: TGTGCCAGCGGACAGATGAACACTGAAGCTTTCTTT. Its protein is CASGQMNTEAFF.

This clonotype has more than one count but fewer than ten. V usage is TRBV5-1 and J usage is TRBJ1-3, with D possibly TRBD1 on 5 matching bases. Germline V gene lookup returns CDR1 SGHRS and CDR2 YFSETQ. CDR3 length: 15 residues. V lost 5 bases, J lost 4 bases, and 16 bases lay in between. The CDR3 protein is CASSSQHGDGNTIYF. The CDR3 nucleotides are TGCGCCAGCAGTAGCCAGCACGGGGACGGAAACACCATATATTTT.

This clonotype turned up a few times. The genes are TRBV5-1 and TRBJ2-3, with D maybe TRBD2 (6 bases). Germline loops: CDR1 SGHRS, CDR2 YFSETQ. This CDR3 has 16 residues. V was trimmed by 2 bases and J by 2 bases, leaving 15 bases between them. The CDR3 DNA is TGCGCCAGCAGCTTCCGCCGGGACTCTCTCACAGATACGCAGTATTTT. It yields the protein CASSFRRDSLTDTQYF.

This clonotype was seen only a few times. The gene calls are TRBV18 and TRBJ2-2; the D is unclear. Deletions cut 5 bases from V and 6 bases from J, with 7 bases between. Germline V gives CDR1 KGHSH, CDR2 LQKENI. The CDR3 covers 12 residues. The CDR3 spells CASSASPGELFF. CDR3 bases: TGTGCCAGCTCAGCCTCCCCCGGGGAGCTGTTTTTT.

This clonotype showed up just a few times. The chain uses TRBV12-3 or TRBV12-4 and TRBJ2-7; tentatively, D is TRBD2 (6 bases). V was trimmed by 3 bases and J by 3 bases, leaving 12 bases between them. This CDR3 comprises 14 residues. This CDR3 is CASSFGGVHYEQYF. Here the CDR3 DNA reads TGTGCCAGCAGTTTCGGGGGTGTGCACTACGAGCAGTACTTC.

Note on this clonotype: A read error may produce the germline difference seen at one junction end. The chain combines TRBV5-1 with TRBJ2-2; 7 positions match TRBD1. The germline V gene encodes CDR1 SGHRS and CDR2 YFSETQ. The length of the CDR3 is 16 residues. CDR3 sequence: CASSALTGSDTGELIF. For the CDR3, the DNA is TGCGCCAGCAGCGCCCTGACAGGGTCGGACACCGGGGAGCTGATTTTT.

The chain has TRBV28 and TRBJ1-2; D is unclear. V was cut by 2 bases and J by 3 bases, with 7 bases left in between. The CDR3 spans 13 residues. Germline values: CDR1 MDHEN, CDR2 SYDVKM. The CDR3 loop reads CASSLEEDYGYTF. CDR3 DNA: TGTGCCAGCAGTTTAGAGGAGGACTATGGCTACACCTTC.

The genes are TRBV4-2 and TRBJ2-5; TRBD2 might be the D (6 bases). The CDR3 is made up of 14 amino acids. With 0 bases removed from V and 5 bases from J, the gap between germline ends came to 10 bases. Germline-derived CDR1 and CDR2 are LGHNA and YNFKEQ. The CDR3 DNA is TGTGCCAGCAGCCAAGATCGGCTAGCGGAGACCCAGTACTTC. The encoded protein is CASSQDRLAETQYF.

This clonotype was detected a few times. The chain has TRBV29-1 and TRBJ2-7; TRBD1 matches at 7 bases. CDR3 length: 14 amino acids. After removal of 2 bases from V and 7 bases from J, the junction contained 11 bases not matched to a gene. CDR1 SQVTM and CDR2 ANQGSEA come from the germline V gene. The chain's CDR3 is CSVENRGTVVEQYF. As DNA, the CDR3 is TGCAGCGTTGAAAACAGGGGAACCGTGGTAGAGCAGTACTTC.

This clonotype was recorded a few times. V usage is TRBV18 and J usage is TRBJ2-3; D gene uncertain. Trimming took 0 bases from V and 4 from J, leaving 5 bases between them. CDR1 and CDR2 (germline): KGHSH, LQKENI. This CDR3 spans 13 amino acids. The CDR3 nucleotides are TGTGCCAGCTCACCACCGGGTGCAGATACGCAGTATTTT. Amino acids: CASSPPGADTQYF. Combining the CDR3 with reference TRBV18 and TRBJ2-3 gives the whole variable domain NAGVMQNPRHLVRRRGQEARLRCSPMKGHSHVYWYRQLPEEGLKFMVYLQKENIIDESGMPKERFSAEFPKEGPSILRIQQVVRGDSAAYFCASSPPGADTQYFGPGTRLTVL.

This chain connects TRBV12-3 or TRBV12-4 to TRBJ1-2, with 9 bases fitting TRBD1. With 4 bases clipped from V and 8 bases from J, the junction kept 14 bases outside the gene matches. The CDR3 runs to 16 residues. CDR3: CASSYSPDRGWGGYTF. CDR3 in DNA: TGTGCCAGCAGTTACTCTCCCGACAGGGGGTGGGGGGGCTACACCTTC.

In this sample, this clonotype turned up many times. The rearrangement joins TRBV6-4 to TRBJ2-3; TRBD2 matches 13 bases. J was trimmed by 4 bases and V by 8 bases; bases with no gene match: 6. Germline loops: CDR1 MRHNA, CDR2 SNTAGT. The CDR3 is 15 amino acids. DNA for the CDR3: TGTGCCAGCGCCAGGACTAGCGGGAGTGCAGATACGCAGTATTTT. It yields the protein CASARTSGSADTQYF.

This clonotype was picked up a small number of times. The CDR3 sequence is CASSREAGELYEQYF. For the CDR3, the DNA is TGTGCCAGCAGCAGGGAAGCGGGAGAGCTCTACGAGCAGTACTTC. This chain connects TRBV7-2 to TRBJ2-7, with TRBD2 matching 8 bases. Germline-derived CDR1 and CDR2 are SGHTA and FQGNSA. Trimming removed 5 bases from V and 3 bases from J; junction bases left unmatched: 9. CDR3 size: 15 residues.

The chain couples TRBV6-2 or TRBV6-3 to TRBJ2-5, with 9 nucleotides matching TRBD1. CDR1 is MNHEY, CDR2 SVGEGT, per germline. V was clipped by 4 bases and J by 7 bases; unmatched bases: 13. The CDR3 is 16 amino acids. The CDR3 spells CASSLDGTGTLATQYF. DNA for the CDR3: TGTGCCAGCAGTTTGGATGGGACAGGGACCCTCGCGACCCAGTACTTC.

The genes are TRBV14 and TRBJ1-3; D not certain. Looked up from germline, CDR1 is SGHDN and CDR2 is FVKESK. Trimming took 1 base from V and 0 from J, leaving 7 bases between them. There are 15 residues in the CDR3. In DNA form, the CDR3 reads TGTGCCAGCAGCCAAGTCGGAGTCTCTGGAAACACCATATATTTT. As protein: CASSQVGVSGNTIYF.

This clonotype was observed a few times. The chain links TRBV5-1 to TRBJ2-1; D tentatively reads TRBD1 or TRBD2 (6 bases each). Trimming stripped 7 bases from V and 8 bases from J, with 31 bases between. The CDR3 runs to 18 residues. Germline-derived CDR1 and CDR2 are SGHRS and YFSETQ. CDR3 sequence (DNA): TGCGCCAGCCACTCAAGGAGGGGGGTTATAGCATCGAGGGATGAGCAGTTCTTC. This sequence encodes CASHSRRGVIASRDEQFF. Looking up the rest from reference TRBV5-1 and TRBJ2-1 gives the full variable domain: KAGVTQTPRYLIKTRGQQVTLSCSPISGHRSVSWYQQTPGQGLQFLFEYFSETQRNKGNFPGRFSGRQFSNSRSEMNVSTLELGDSALYLCASHSRRGVIASRDEQFFGPGTRLTVL.

The rearrangement links TRBV5-1 to TRBJ1-1; D unresolved. The ends were cut back, 0 bases at V and 4 bases at J, with 22 bases in the middle. This CDR3 region has 18 residues. Germline lookup yields CDR1 SGHRS and CDR2 YFSETQ. CDR3 sequence reads: CASSLEGGPPSRLTEAFF. The CDR3 coding sequence is TGCGCCAGCAGCTTGGAGGGCGGGCCCCCATCGCGGCTCACTGAAGCTTTCTTT.

The chain couples TRBV7-9 to TRBJ2-7, with 11 nucleotides matching TRBD2. The V segment lost 4 bases and the J segment 0 bases; nucleotides outside the gene matches: 5. CDR1 and CDR2 from the germline V gene are SEHNR and FQNEAQ (reference sequence). The CDR3 has 16 residues. The CDR3 sequence: CASSSLTSGDSYEQYF. CDR3 sequence (DNA): TGTGCCAGCAGCTCGTTGACTAGCGGGGACTCCTACGAGCAGTACTTC.

V is TRBV12-3 or TRBV12-4 and J is TRBJ2-5; D assignment may be TRBD1 or TRBD2 (5 bases each). V was shortened by 10 bases and J by 5 bases, with 20 bases between the two germline ends. The CDR3 is 14 amino acids. CDR3 in DNA: TGTGCCACCTCCGGGACCAAAGAAGGGGAGACCCAGTACTTC. It codes for CATSGTKEGETQYF.

This clonotype was found a few times. The rearrangement joins TRBV13 to TRBJ2-7; 7 bases line up with TRBD1. Germline lookup yields CDR1 PRHDT and CDR2 FYEKMQ (reference sequence). The CDR3 consists of 13 residues. After removal of 6 bases from V and 3 bases from J, the junction contained 5 bases not matched to a gene. For the CDR3, the DNA is TGTGCCAGCAGTCCGGGACAGCACTACGAGCAGTACTTC. Translating it yields CASSPGQHYEQYF. Drawing the rest from reference TRBV13 and TRBJ2-7, the complete variable domain is AAGVIQSPRHLIKEKRETATLKCYPIPRHDTVYWYQQGPGQDPQFLISFYEKMQSDKGSIPDRFSAQQFSDYHSELNMSSLELGDSALYFCASSPGQHYEQYFGPGTRLTVT.

The CDR3: CASTRAWGRTEAFF. The CDR3 DNA reads TGTGCCAGCACCAGGGCCTGGGGGCGAACTGAAGCTTTCTTT. This chain joins TRBV7-9 and TRBJ1-1; possibly TRBD1 for D (6 bases). There are 14 residues in the CDR3. Germline assignment: CDR1 SEHNR and CDR2 FQNEAQ (reference sequence). V dropped 7 bases and J dropped 5 bases, with 17 bases sitting between them.